This TCR beta chain was captured by sequencing in a study of control samples from healthy donors and cancer patients. The table came from immunoSEQ multiplex PCR; TCRdb's copy has only in-frame clones and leaves some out. The sample lists tens of thousands of clones; roughly 94% were seen once. Sequences were obtained from blood. The receptor was derived from a man aged 60 to 75 in good health.

Here the CDR3 reads CASSLNIGSNSPLHF. CDR3 nucleotides: TGTGCCAGCAGTTTAAATATCGGCTCCAATTCACCCCTCCACTTT. The chain is built from TRBV28 and TRBJ1-6, with D uncertain. V was cut by 2 bases and J by 7 bases, with 12 bases left in between. Germline CDR1 and CDR2: MDHEN and SYDVKM. This CDR3 is built from 15 residues.